Listed here are 30 T cell receptor beta chains from one sample, sequenced in a study of blood T cells in healthy people across ages (dated by TCRdb to between 2015 and 2017). The protocol used for the library was 5' RACE. The reads were generated on an Illumina HiSeq 2500. The second PCR ran for about 6 to 12 cycles and used a J-beta primer mix along with a sample-barcoded 5' primer. TCRdb trimmed the raw reads at Q25, called clones with MiXCR and kept productive beta chains. Records with the same CDR3 protein are collapsed into one entry carrying the most frequent genes and DNA. The table for this sample lists roughly 1 million distinct CDR3 sequences; around 27% of them were counted only once. The ten largest account for about 0.72% of the sample. The same sample was also studied in work on T cells of mothers and their children.

Source material: blood. All receptors derive from a girl between 2 and 10 years old in good health.

This clonotype was seen a few times. The CDR3: CASSYPAPRGLNTGELFF. The CDR3 DNA reads as TGTGCCAGCAGTTACCCCGCCCCAAGGGGCTTGAACACCGGGGAGCTGTTTTTT. The chain combines TRBV6-2 or TRBV6-3 with TRBJ2-2; TRBD1 is a possible D gene (5 bases). The CDR3 is 18 residues long. Trimming stripped 2 bases from V and 1 base from J, with 17 bases between. Looked up from germline, CDR1 is MNHEY and CDR2 is SVGEGT.

V is TRBV28 and J is TRBJ1-5; D unresolved. The germline gives CDR1 MDHEN, CDR2 SYDVKM. Deletions cut 7 bases from V and 1 base from J, with 11 bases between. The CDR3 is 14 amino acids. The CDR3 protein is CASKPPPSNQPQHF. The CDR3 region has the DNA TGTGCCAGCAAACCCCCTCCCAGCAATCAGCCCCAGCATTTT.

The chain employs TRBV7-2 and TRBJ1-3; no definite D call. The CDR3 has 17 residues. From germline, CDR1 is SGHTA and CDR2 FQGNSA. V was trimmed by 2 bases and J by 0 bases, leaving 14 bases between them. CDR3 loop: CASSLRHQKSSGNTIYF. The CDR3 DNA reads TGTGCCAGCAGCTTAAGGCACCAGAAGTCCTCTGGAAACACCATATATTTT.

This clonotype was counted between two and nine times. This chain connects TRBV11-2 to TRBJ2-2; D uncertain. Germline-derived CDR1 and CDR2 are SGHAT and FQNNGV. The CDR3 totals 14 residues. The V end lost 1 base, the J end lost 6 bases, and 9 bases lay between the germline ends. This CDR3 is CASSLVGGAGELFF. In nucleotides, the CDR3 is TGTGCCAGCAGCTTAGTTGGTGGGGCCGGGGAGCTGTTTTTT.

This chain joins TRBV4-2 and TRBJ2-5; TRBD2 matches at 10 bases. Germline V gene sequence: CDR1 LGHNA, CDR2 YNFKEQ. The CDR3 consists of 16 residues. The trim removed 0 bases at V and 8 bases at J, leaving 9 bases unmatched. The CDR3 is CASSQEAGGTVGTQYF. Here the CDR3 DNA reads TGTGCCAGCAGCCAAGAAGCGGGGGGGACCGTAGGTACCCAGTACTTC.

V and J are TRBV3-1 and TRBJ2-7; the match to TRBD1 covers 11 bases. Trimming removed 5 bases from V and 3 bases from J; junction bases left unmatched: 9. Germline V lookup: CDR1 LGHDT, CDR2 YNNKEL (reference sequence). The CDR3 covers 16 residues. DNA of the CDR3: TGTGCCAGCAGCGAGACCGGGACAGGGGGTATCTACGAGCAGTACTTC. Protein sequence: CASSETGTGGIYEQYF.

CDR3 in DNA: TGTGCCAGCAGTCAACCAGGACAGGGGGCCAACATTCAGTACTTC. Protein sequence: CASSQPGQGANIQYF. This chain links TRBV7-2 with TRBJ2-4, with 11 positions matching TRBD1. J was trimmed by 7 bases and V by 6 bases; bases with no gene match: 8. Germline V gene lookup returns CDR1 SGHTA and CDR2 FQGNSA. CDR3 length: 15 residues.

DNA for the CDR3: TGCAGCGTTGACCGACAGGATGACAACTATGGCTACACCTTC. This translates into CSVDRQDDNYGYTF. The V call is TRBV29-1, the J call TRBJ1-2, with a weak D call TRBD1 (6 bases). The germline V and J ends were trimmed by 3 bases and 2 bases, with 13 bases remaining between them. Germline values: CDR1 SQVTM, CDR2 ANQGSEA. This CDR3 comprises 14 residues.

This clonotype has more than one count but fewer than ten. The V gene is TRBV27, the J gene TRBJ2-4; D gene ambiguous. CDR1 and CDR2 from the germline V gene are MNHEY and SMNVEV (reference sequence). The CDR3 runs 11 residues. The V end lost 6 bases, the J end lost 4 bases, and 4 bases lay between the germline ends. This CDR3 is CASRLKNIQYF. CDR3 DNA: TGTGCCAGCAGACTTAAAAACATTCAGTACTTC.

There are a few counts of this clonotype. J is TRBJ1-4 and V is TRBV7-6, with 8 bases that match TRBD1. Trimming at V came to 5 bases and at J to 6 bases, leaving 8 bases not matched to a gene. Germline V gene data show CDR1 as SGHVS and CDR2 as FNYEAQ. This CDR3 spans 15 amino acids. The DNA for the CDR3 is TGTGCCAGCAGCCAGCCAGACAGGGGACATGAAAAACTGTTTTTT. Protein: CASSQPDRGHEKLFF.

As concerns this clonotype: It is likely a read error, because the conserved phenylalanine at the end of the CDR3 is missing. The chain recombines TRBV5-1 with TRBJ2-5; the D call may be TRBD1 or TRBD2 (5 bases each). The last part of the DNA fits TRBJ2-7 better; the J call may be wrong. The CDR3 has 15 residues. The germline V gene has CDR1 SGHRS and CDR2 YFSETQ. In DNA form, the CDR3 reads TGCGCCAGCAGCCTGGGAAGTGGGACGCTGGGCGAGCAGTACTCC. This codes for CASSLGSGTLGEQYS.

The table lists this clonotype with many counts. The V gene is TRBV29-1, the J gene TRBJ1-4, with 10 bases identical to TRBD1. Germline loops: CDR1 SQVTM, CDR2 ANQGSEA. This CDR3 has 14 residues. The V and J ends lost 4 bases and 5 bases, in that order; junction bases with no gene match: 4. DNA for the CDR3: TGCAGCGTTGGGACAGGGGGTCGGAATGAAAAACTGTTTTTT. It codes for CSVGTGGRNEKLFF.

This clonotype came up a few times. V gene TRBV12-3 or TRBV12-4 combines with J gene TRBJ2-1; tentatively, D is TRBD1 (6 bases). Trimming stripped 6 bases from V and 2 bases from J, with 17 bases between. The CDR3 runs to 16 residues. CDR3 in amino acids: CASSPQQGLAYNEQFF. DNA of the CDR3: TGTGCCAGCAGCCCACAACAGGGCTTGGCCTACAATGAGCAGTTCTTC.

Only a few counts were recorded for this clonotype. This chain joins TRBV4-2 and TRBJ1-1; D is unclear. This CDR3 comprises 15 residues. Germline V lookup: CDR1 LGHNA, CDR2 YNFKEQ. V gave up 4 bases and J gave up 4 bases, with 16 bases separating them. The CDR3 loop reads CASSRPEELSTEAFF. In DNA, the CDR3 is TGTGCCAGCAGCCGCCCCGAGGAGCTTAGCACTGAAGCTTTCTTT.

The genes are TRBV6-1 and TRBJ1-2, with a weak D call TRBD1 (6 bases). The CDR3 length is 14 residues. Trimming pared 11 bases from V and 6 bases from J, leaving 22 bases between. The germline CDR1 and CDR2 sequences are MNHNS and SASEGT. Here the CDR3 DNA reads TGTGCCCTCACCCAGGGGTCATACCCGAATGGCTACACCTTC. Its translation is CALTQGSYPNGYTF.

This clonotype was seen a handful of times. The chain combines TRBV28 with TRBJ2-7, with TRBD2 as a possible D gene (6 bases). Trimming cost V 7 bases and J 5 bases, with 15 bases left between them. Germline V gene data show CDR1 as MDHEN and CDR2 as SYDVKM. The CDR3 extends over 13 amino acids. Here the CDR3 reads CASNQRRADEQYF. The CDR3, as DNA: TGTGCCAGCAACCAGAGGAGGGCCGACGAGCAGTACTTC.

This clonotype appeared a few times. The gene calls are TRBV24-1 and TRBJ1-1; tentatively, D is TRBD1 (6 bases). The germline gives CDR1 KGHDR, CDR2 SFDVKD. Deletions cut 7 bases from V and 6 bases from J, with 14 bases between. This CDR3 region has 13 residues. CDR3 nucleotide sequence: TGTGCCACCAGACGACAGGATCTTTCTGAAGCTTTCTTT. It translates to CATRRQDLSEAFF.

This clonotype was recorded a few times. This chain links TRBV7-9 with TRBJ2-5, with D possibly matching TRBD1 (6 bases). Judging by the DNA end, TRBJ2-7 fits better; the J call may be wrong. There are 17 residues in the CDR3. From germline, CDR1 is SEHNR and CDR2 FQNEAQ (reference sequence). The DNA for the CDR3 is TGTGCCAGCAGCGGAGAGGATACAGGGCCCCCAGGGAACGAGCAGTACTTC. Translated: CASSGEDTGPPGNEQYF.

The genes are TRBV20-1 and TRBJ1-1; TRBD1 is a possible D gene (5 bases). Germline V CDR1 and CDR2: DFQATT, SNEGSKA (reference sequence). Trimming took 3 bases from V and 5 from J, leaving 16 bases between them. The CDR3 is 14 amino acids. The CDR3 DNA is TGCAGTGCTAGCGGGACGGCGGGTGCGACTGAAGCTTTCTTT. Its protein product is CSASGTAGATEAFF.

The V call is TRBV5-1, the J call TRBJ1-1; the match to TRBD1 covers 7 bases. The CDR3 has 14 residues. Per germline, CDR1 SGHRS and CDR2 YFSETQ. The V and J ends lost 4 bases and 6 bases, in that order; junction bases with no gene match: 9. This chain's CDR3 is CASSLFTGVAEAFF. The CDR3 DNA reads as TGCGCCAGCAGCCTATTTACAGGGGTCGCTGAAGCTTTCTTT.

This chain links TRBV29-1 with TRBJ1-2, with TRBD1 identical over 8 bases. There are 12 residues in the CDR3. Germline values: CDR1 SQVTM, CDR2 ANQGSEA. Losses at the gene ends were 5 bases for V and 4 bases for J; bases not matched to a gene: 3. CDR3 loop: CSVPGGLYGYTF. CDR3 nucleotide sequence: TGCAGCGTTCCAGGGGGCCTCTATGGCTACACCTTC.

This clonotype has just a few counts. For the CDR3, the DNA is TGTGCCAGAAGAGGGGGCGACTATGGCTACACCTTC. Residues: CARRGGDYGYTF. The J gene is TRBJ1-2, the V gene TRBV2; 7 bases fit TRBD1. Trimming removed 9 bases from V and 3 bases from J; junction bases left unmatched: 4. Looked up from germline, CDR1 is SNHLY and CDR2 is FYNNEI. The CDR3 totals 12 residues.

J is TRBJ2-1 and V is TRBV4-2, with a tentative D call TRBD2 (6 bases). Germline CDR1 reads LGHNA; CDR2 reads YNFKEQ. The CDR3 spans 15 residues. Trimming shortened V by 1 base and J by 7 bases, and 14 bases separated the two germline ends. This chain's CDR3 is CASSQGDSQLNEQFF. CDR3 DNA: TGTGCCAGCAGCCAAGGGGACTCGCAACTGAATGAGCAGTTCTTC.

The genes are TRBV13 and TRBJ2-1; D is perhaps TRBD2 (5 bases). Trimming shortened V by 3 bases and J by 7 bases, and 13 bases separated the two germline ends. The CDR3 has 14 residues. Germline CDR1 is PRHDT and CDR2 is FYEKMQ (reference sequence). The CDR3 coding sequence is TGTGCCAGCAGCTTCTCCGGGGAGCTTAATGAGCAGTTCTTC. Translated, it gives CASSFSGELNEQFF. Full variable domain (rest looked up from reference TRBV13 and TRBJ2-1): AAGVIQSPRHLIKEKRETATLKCYPIPRHDTVYWYQQGPGQDPQFLISFYEKMQSDKGSIPDRFSAQQFSDYHSELNMSSLELGDSALYFCASSFSGELNEQFFGPGTRLTVL.

This rearrangement joins TRBV9 to TRBJ2-5; D unclear. This CDR3 spans 14 amino acids. V was shortened by 3 bases and J by 3 bases, with 12 bases between the two germline ends. Germline V gene data show CDR1 as SGDLS and CDR2 as YYNGEE. The CDR3 DNA reads as TGTGCCAGCAGCGGGAGCCTTAACGAAGAGACCCAGTACTTC. This translates into CASSGSLNEETQYF. Full variable domain (remainder filled in from reference TRBV9 and TRBJ2-5): DSGVTQTPKHLITATGQRVTLRCSPRSGDLSVYWYQQSLDQGLQFLIQYYNGEERAKGNILERFSAQQFPDLHSELNLSSLELGDSALYFCASSGSLNEETQYFGPGTRLLVL.

The rearrangement links TRBV7-3 to TRBJ2-5; D not certain. The J call may be in error: the DNA end matches TRBJ2-1 better. Germline CDR1 reads SGHTA; CDR2 reads FQGTGA. This CDR3 spans 14 amino acids. CDR3 loop: CASSLMGWSYEQFF. CDR3 bases: TGTGCCAGCAGCTTGATGGGTTGGTCATATGAGCAGTTCTTC.

The rearrangement joins TRBV2 to TRBJ2-3; D is ambiguous. This CDR3 has 13 amino acids. V dropped 6 bases and J dropped 7 bases, with 14 bases sitting between them. CDR1 and CDR2 (germline): SNHLY, FYNNEI. In DNA, the CDR3 is TGTGCCAGCAGCCCAGAAAATGGGCATACGCAGTATTTT. It yields the protein CASSPENGHTQYF.

Note on this clonotype: At one end the junction does not follow the germline gene, possibly because of a read error. V and J are TRBV9 and TRBJ1-2; 8 bases are shared with TRBD1. CDR1 is SGDLS and CDR2 is YYNGEE in the germline V gene. The CDR3 contains 17 residues. CDR3 sequence (DNA): TGTGCAAGCAGCCCAGATCCCCAGGGGGCCGCGATCTATGGCTACACCTTC. This encodes CASSPDPQGAAIYGYTF.

The chain joins TRBV29-1 to TRBJ2-2; D is undetermined. V gave up 5 bases and J gave up 1 base, with 2 bases separating them. This CDR3 has 11 residues. Germline V gene sequence: CDR1 SQVTM, CDR2 ANQGSEA. This CDR3 reads CSVMNTGELFF. CDR3 coding DNA: TGCAGCGTTATGAACACCGGGGAGCTGTTTTTT.

This clonotype appeared a few times. V is TRBV29-1 and J is TRBJ1-1; D gene ambiguous. The CDR3 has 12 amino acids. The germline V gene encodes CDR1 SQVTM and CDR2 ANQGSEA. Trimming removed 6 bases from V and 7 bases from J, with 15 bases in between. The CDR3: CSVLFLSGEAFF. The CDR3, as DNA: TGCAGCGTCTTATTCCTCTCGGGTGAAGCTTTCTTT.